The next 11 T cell receptor beta chains were all read from a single sample in a study of CD8+CD57+ T cells in acquired aplastic anemia. According to the study, genomic DNA was the template for TCR beta VDJ and CDR3 profiling. MiXCR was run by TCRdb on the reads, yielding one entry per CDR3 protein. Of about 130,000 distinct CDR3 sequences listed, around 50% are singletons. The sequenced sample was sorted CD4+, CD8+, or CD8+CD57+ T cells (not recorded which) from PBMCs. The source of these receptors is a human donor in good health, serving as a control.

The table lists this clonotype with a count of one. The chain recombines TRBV2 with TRBJ2-1; 9 bases align to TRBD1. This CDR3 comprises 16 residues. V gave up 6 bases and J gave up 6 bases; unmatched junction bases: 12. In germline, CDR1 is SNHLY, CDR2 FYNNEI. The CDR3 protein is CASSVTGTGYANEQFF. CDR3 coding DNA: TGTGCCAGCAGCGTTACCGGGACAGGGTATGCCAATGAGCAGTTCTTC.

The CDR3 coding sequence is TGTGCCACCAGTGCCAGACGGACCCAGTACTTC. Its translation is CATSARRTQYF. The rearrangement links TRBV24-1 to TRBJ2-5, with D uncertain. The V end was cut by 5 bases, the J end by 7 bases, with 7 bases between. The CDR3 covers 11 residues. The germline V gene has CDR1 KGHDR and CDR2 SFDVKD.

This chain connects TRBV25-1 to TRBJ2-5, with 7 bases identical to TRBD1. The CDR3 extends over 16 amino acids. The V and J ends lost 2 bases and 7 bases, in that order; junction bases with no gene match: 13. The V gene's germline CDR1 is MGHDK and CDR2 SYGVNS. CDR3 in DNA: TGTGCCAGCAGTGAAAGGGAGACAGGGAGCTTGTGGACCCAGTACTTC. Protein product: CASSERETGSLWTQYF.

This clonotype appeared many times. The chain links TRBV7-3 to TRBJ1-2, with 9 bases identical to TRBD1. V was pared by 5 bases and J by 9 bases, with 16 bases of the junction left unmatched. The CDR3 extends over 16 amino acids. Per the germline V gene, CDR1 is SGHTA and CDR2 is FQGTGA. The CDR3 reads CASSPGQGDTSMRYTF. The CDR3, as DNA: TGTGCCAGCAGCCCGGGACAGGGAGATACCTCTATGCGCTACACCTTC.

V is TRBV7-2 and J is TRBJ1-2; 7 bases are a match to TRBD1. The CDR3 has 14 residues. The germline CDR1 and CDR2 sequences are SGHTA and FQGNSA. V lost 5 bases and J lost 7; bases outside the gene matches: 10. The CDR3 loop is CASSVAGTVGGYTF. CDR3 DNA: TGTGCCAGCAGCGTCGCCGGGACAGTTGGTGGCTACACCTTC.

Of note for this clonotype: The junction does not match germline at one end; this may be a read error. The chain employs TRBV7-3 and TRBJ2-7; 7 bases agree with TRBD2. This CDR3 has 13 amino acids. Germline V gene data show CDR1 as SGHTA and CDR2 as FQGTGA. The CDR3 loop reads CASSGDGGYEQYF. CDR3 sequence (DNA): TGCGCCAGCAGCGGGGACGGAGGGTACGAGCAGTACTTC.

The CDR3 nucleotides read TGTGCCAGCAGGGGGGACAGGGGGCTGAACAATGAGCAGTTCTTC. Its protein product is CASRGDRGLNNEQFF. The chain uses TRBV2 and TRBJ2-1; 12 nucleotides match TRBD1. V shed 6 bases, J shed 5 bases, and the junction held 5 bases outside the gene matches. The CDR3 runs to 15 residues. Looked up from germline, CDR1 is SNHLY and CDR2 is FYNNEI.

The chain employs TRBV5-4 and TRBJ2-7; 11 bases align to TRBD1. The germline gives CDR1 SGHNT, CDR2 YYREEE (reference sequence). J lost 5 bases, V lost 4 bases, and 2 bases had no gene match. The CDR3 is 13 residues long. The CDR3 reads CASSRDRGDEQYF. CDR3 DNA sequence: TGTGCCAGCAGCCGGGACAGGGGGGACGAGCAGTACTTC.

This clonotype was found once. The gene calls are TRBV7-6 and TRBJ2-1; a possible D gene is TRBD1 (6 bases). The CDR3 length is 15 residues. Germline-derived CDR1 and CDR2 are SGHVS and FNYEAQ. V was trimmed by 2 bases and J by 7 bases, leaving 15 bases between them. The CDR3 DNA follows: TGTGCCAGCAGCTTAAGGGGACACGCCGGGAATGAGCAGTTCTTC. Translated: CASSLRGHAGNEQFF.

This chain links TRBV5-4 with TRBJ2-7, with TRBD2 identical over 11 bases. This CDR3 has 16 residues. V trimming: 2 bases; J trimming: 3 bases; junction bases outside the gene matches: 7. Looked up from germline, CDR1 is SGHNT and CDR2 is YYREEE (reference sequence). CDR3 nucleotides: TGTGCCAGCAGCTTAGCTACCGGGACTAGCGGCTACGAGCAGTACTTC. It translates to CASSLATGTSGYEQYF.

The chain carries TRBV12-3 or TRBV12-4 and TRBJ1-1; D gene uncertain. Trimming pared 6 bases from V and 4 bases from J, leaving 15 bases between. The CDR3 is 14 residues long. The CDR3 DNA is TGTGCCAGCAGGGATAATGGGCCCACCACTGAAGCTTTCTTT. This encodes CASRDNGPTTEAFF.